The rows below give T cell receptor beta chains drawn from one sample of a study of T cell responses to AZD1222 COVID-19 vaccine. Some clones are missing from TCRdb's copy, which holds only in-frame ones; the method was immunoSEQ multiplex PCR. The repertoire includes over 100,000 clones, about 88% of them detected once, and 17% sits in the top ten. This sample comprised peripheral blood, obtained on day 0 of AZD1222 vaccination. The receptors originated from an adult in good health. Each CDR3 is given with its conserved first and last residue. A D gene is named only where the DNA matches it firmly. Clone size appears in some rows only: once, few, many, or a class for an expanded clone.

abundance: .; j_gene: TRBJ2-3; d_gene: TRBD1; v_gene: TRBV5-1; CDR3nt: TGCGCCAGCAGCTGGCGTCAGGGGGCGCGCACAGATACGCAGTATTTT; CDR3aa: CASSWRQGARTDTQYF
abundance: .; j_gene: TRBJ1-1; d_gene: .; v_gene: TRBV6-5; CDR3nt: TGTGCCAGCAGACCCGGACCCAGCAGTCGTGAAGCTTTCTTT; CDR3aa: CASRPGPSSREAFF
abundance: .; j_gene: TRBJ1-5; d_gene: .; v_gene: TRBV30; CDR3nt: TGTGCCTGGAGTGGAGAACCGGGCCCCTGGCGCAATCAGCCCCAGCATTTT; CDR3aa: CAWSGEPGPWRNQPQHF
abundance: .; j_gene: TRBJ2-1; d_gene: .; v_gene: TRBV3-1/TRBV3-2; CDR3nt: TGTGCCAGCACCCATCCCGTGACCCATGAGCAGTTCTTC; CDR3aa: CASTHPVTHEQFF
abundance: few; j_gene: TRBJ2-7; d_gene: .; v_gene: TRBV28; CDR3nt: TGTGCCAGCAGGGGAGCCGAGCAGTACTTC; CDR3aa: CASRGAEQYF
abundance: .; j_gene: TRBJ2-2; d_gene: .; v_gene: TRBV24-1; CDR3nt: TGTGCCACCAGTGTCCCTGTAGGGGGAAATCAGGCCATTAACACCGGGGAGCTGTTTTTT; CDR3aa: CATSVPVGGNQAINTGELFF
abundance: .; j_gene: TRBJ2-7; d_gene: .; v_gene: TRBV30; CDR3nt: TGTGCCTGGAGTGTACATTCCCTCTCCTACGAGCAGTACTTC; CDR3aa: CAWSVHSLSYEQYF
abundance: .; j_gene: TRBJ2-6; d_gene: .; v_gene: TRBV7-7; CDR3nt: TGTGCCAGCAGCTTTTCTCCCCCGGGATCTGGGGCCAACGTCCTGACTTTC; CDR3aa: CASSFSPPGSGANVLTF
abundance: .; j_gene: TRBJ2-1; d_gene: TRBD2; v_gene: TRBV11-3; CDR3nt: TGTGCCAGCAGCGGGGGGCGTATGACTAGCGTCAGCTCCTACAATGAGCAGTTCTTC; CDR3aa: CASSGGRMTSVSSYNEQFF
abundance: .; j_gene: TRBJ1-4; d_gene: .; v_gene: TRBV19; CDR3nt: TGTGCCAGTAGTATATTCGCAGGATGGGGCGAAAAACTGTTTTTT; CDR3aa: CASSIFAGWGEKLFF
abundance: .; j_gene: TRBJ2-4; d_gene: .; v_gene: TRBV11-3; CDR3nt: TGTGCCAGCAGCTTTGGGGCCAAAAACATTCAGTACTTC; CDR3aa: CASSFGAKNIQYF
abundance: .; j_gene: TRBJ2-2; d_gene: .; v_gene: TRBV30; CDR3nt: TGTGCCTGGGGAAAGGCCGGGGAGCTGTTTTTT; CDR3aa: CAWGKAGELFF
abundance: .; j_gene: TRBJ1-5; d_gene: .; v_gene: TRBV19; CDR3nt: TGTGCCAGTAGTATTTTCAGGGCTGGATATCAGCCCCAGCATTTT; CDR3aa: CASSIFRAGYQPQHF
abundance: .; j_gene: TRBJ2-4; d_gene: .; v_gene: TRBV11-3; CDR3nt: TGTGCCAGCAGCCCGGGCATTATGGGCAAAAACATTCAGTACTTC; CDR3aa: CASSPGIMGKNIQYF
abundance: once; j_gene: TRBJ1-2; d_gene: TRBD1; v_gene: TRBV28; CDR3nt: TGTGCCAGCAGTTCGACAGGGTACCCCTATGGCTACACCTTC; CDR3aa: CASSSTGYPYGYTF
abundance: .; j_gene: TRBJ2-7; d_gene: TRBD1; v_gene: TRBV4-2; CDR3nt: TGTGCCAGCAGCCGGGGATCGGGACAGGGTTTCTACGAGCAGTACTTC; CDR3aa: CASSRGSGQGFYEQYF
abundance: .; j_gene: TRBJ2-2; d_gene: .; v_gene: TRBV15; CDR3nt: TGTGCCACCAGCATATTAGGGGACGGGGAGCTGTTTTTT; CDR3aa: CATSILGDGELFF
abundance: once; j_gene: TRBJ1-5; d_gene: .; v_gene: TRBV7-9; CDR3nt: TGTGCCAGCAGCTCACAGGGAAATCAGCCCCAGCATTTT; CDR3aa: CASSSQGNQPQHF
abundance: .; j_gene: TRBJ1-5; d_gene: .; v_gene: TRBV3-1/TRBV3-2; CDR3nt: TGTGCCAGCAGCCAAGGGCGAAACAATCAGCCCCAGCATTTT; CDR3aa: CASSQGRNNQPQHF
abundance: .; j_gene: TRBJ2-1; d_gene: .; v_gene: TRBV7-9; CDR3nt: TGTGCCAGCAGCTTGGCCAGTAACAATGAGCAGTTCTTC; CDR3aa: CASSLASNNEQFF
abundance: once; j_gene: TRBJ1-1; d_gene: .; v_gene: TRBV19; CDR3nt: TGTGCCAGTAGTATGGGGGAGGGAACTGAAGCTTTCTTT; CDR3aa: CASSMGEGTEAFF
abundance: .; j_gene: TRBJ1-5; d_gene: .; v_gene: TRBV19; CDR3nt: TGTGCCAGTAGTATAGGGGGGGCCTACAATCAGCCCCAGCATTTT; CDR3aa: CASSIGGAYNQPQHF